Listed here are 7 T cell receptor beta chains from one sample, sequenced in a study of cytomegalovirus exposure and HLA in healthy donors. Amplification used 60 Vbeta primers and 13 Jbeta primers. Libraries were prepared by immunoSEQ multiplex PCR; TCRdb keeps only in-frame clonotypes and omits some of them. The sample gives about 160,000 clones, about 80% of which show up once; about 1.3% is in the top ten. The specimen sequenced was PBMCs. Source of these receptors: a man aged 30 to 45 in good health and CMV-seronegative.

This sequence joins TRBV5-1 and TRBJ2-5, with 10 bases lining up with TRBD2. This CDR3 region has 16 residues. V gave up 4 bases and J gave up 2 bases; unmatched junction bases: 8. The germline CDR1 and CDR2 sequences are SGHRS and YFSETQ. CDR3 region: CASSPGSSGGQETQYF. The CDR3 DNA sequence: TGCGCCAGCAGCCCAGGGAGTAGCGGGGGGCAAGAGACCCAGTACTTC.

The rearrangement links TRBV5-1 to TRBJ1-1; D not resolved. The CDR3 is 16 amino acids. CDR1 and CDR2 (germline): SGHRS, YFSETQ. Deletions cut 6 bases from V and 4 bases from J, with 22 bases between. The CDR3 loop is CASTARPDWEGTEAFF. DNA of the CDR3: TGCGCCAGCACCGCCCGTCCTGACTGGGAGGGCACTGAAGCTTTCTTT.

The V call is TRBV5-1, the J call TRBJ2-2, with D possibly matching TRBD1 (5 bases). The germline V and J ends were trimmed by 7 bases and 5 bases, with 18 bases remaining between them. Germline assignment: CDR1 SGHRS and CDR2 YFSETQ. The CDR3 loop spans 15 amino acids. CDR3 DNA: TGCGCCAGCTCCTTGTCGGCAGGGTCAACCGGGGAGCTGTTTTTT. This encodes CASSLSAGSTGELFF. The full variable domain, its missing parts supplied by reference TRBV5-1 and TRBJ2-2, is KAGVTQTPRYLIKTRGQQVTLSCSPISGHRSVSWYQQTPGQGLQFLFEYFSETQRNKGNFPGRFSGRQFSNSRSEMNVSTLELGDSALYLCASSLSAGSTGELFFGEGSRLTVL.

The chain is built from TRBV19 and TRBJ1-5; no reliable D call. This CDR3 is built from 15 residues. CDR1 is LNHDA, CDR2 SQIVND, per germline (reference sequence). V dropped 1 base and J dropped 7 bases, with 14 bases sitting between them. The DNA of the CDR3 is TGTGCCAGTAGTATAGTTAGCGGGGATCGACAGCCCCAGCATTTT. Translating gives CASSIVSGDRQPQHF.

The sample holds one count of this clone. J is TRBJ2-1 and V is TRBV30; 9 bases match TRBD1. This CDR3 region has 19 residues. Looked up from germline, CDR1 is GTSNPN and CDR2 is SVGIG (reference sequence). J gave up 5 bases and V 0 bases, and 17 bases lay outside the gene matches. Here the CDR3 reads CAWSVQGWAGTGSNNEQFF. Here the CDR3 DNA reads TGTGCCTGGAGTGTACAAGGGTGGGCCGGGACAGGGTCCAACAATGAGCAGTTCTTC.

The chain combines TRBV19 with TRBJ1-2, with D uncertain. In germline, CDR1 is LNHDA, CDR2 SQIVND (reference sequence). V was pared by 6 bases and J by 2 bases, with 10 bases between. CDR3 length: 13 residues. The CDR3 sequence is CASRPGENYGYTF. CDR3 DNA sequence: TGTGCCAGTAGGCCAGGCGAAAACTATGGCTACACCTTC.

The chain combines TRBV7-9 with TRBJ1-5, with a tentative D call TRBD1 (5 bases). Germline V lookup: CDR1 SEHNR, CDR2 FQNEAQ (reference sequence). This CDR3 region has 15 residues. V shed 5 bases and J shed 0 bases, with 11 bases lying between them. CDR3 sequence: CASSPQGYSNQPQHF. The CDR3 DNA is TGTGCCAGCAGCCCCCAGGGATATAGCAATCAGCCCCAGCATTTT.